The 32 T cell receptor beta chains below were found in one sample sequenced in a study of somatic mutations in cytotoxic T cells in rheumatoid arthritis. Measured with immunoSEQ multiplex PCR; TCRdb has only the in-frame clones, and not every one. Among tens of thousands of clones listed, around 75% were seen once. What was sequenced was CD8+ T cells sorted from blood. All receptors come from an adult with rheumatoid arthritis.

The V call is TRBV7-2, the J call TRBJ2-7, with D maybe TRBD2 (5 bases). Germline V lookup: CDR1 SGHTA, CDR2 FQGNSA. The CDR3 is 14 residues long. V shed 4 bases and J shed 2 bases, with 12 bases lying between them. The CDR3 reads CASSSRDSAYEQYF. CDR3 DNA: TGTGCCAGCAGCTCCCGGGATTCAGCCTACGAGCAGTACTTC.

The rearrangement links TRBV11-2 to TRBJ2-1; D is unresolved. From germline, CDR1 is SGHAT and CDR2 FQNNGV. This CDR3 comprises 15 residues. With 3 bases removed from V and 9 bases from J, the gap between germline ends came to 18 bases. This chain's CDR3 is CASSFNDRLDGEQFF. CDR3 coding DNA: TGTGCCAGCAGCTTTAATGACCGCCTGGATGGTGAGCAGTTCTTC.

The chain combines TRBV6-1 with TRBJ2-7; 11 nucleotides line up with TRBD1. Germline CDR1 reads MNHNS; CDR2 reads SASEGT. J was trimmed by 6 bases and V by 6 bases; bases with no gene match: 10. The CDR3 has 15 residues. Written as DNA, the CDR3 is TGTGCCAGCAGATATCCCGGGACAGGGGGTGGCGAGCAGTACTTC. It encodes CASRYPGTGGGEQYF.

The V and J genes are TRBV29-1 and TRBJ2-7; 7 bases line up with TRBD1. Trimming took 7 bases from V and 3 from J; bases not matched to a gene: 9. The V gene's germline CDR1 is SQVTM and CDR2 ANQGSEA. The length of the CDR3 is 13 residues. The CDR3 here is CSASGTVNYEQYF. For the CDR3, the DNA is TGCAGCGCATCGGGGACAGTAAACTACGAGCAGTACTTC.

The rearrangement uses TRBV15 and TRBJ2-3; TRBD2 might be the D (6 bases). The germline V and J ends were trimmed by 6 bases and 6 bases, with 13 bases remaining between them. The CDR3 consists of 13 residues. The germline V gene has CDR1 LNHNV and CDR2 YYDKDF (reference sequence). CDR3 nucleotide sequence: TGTGCCACCAGGGAGGGTGGCGGGGATACGCAGTATTTT. Protein sequence: CATREGGGDTQYF. The complete variable domain, with remaining parts taken from reference TRBV15 and TRBJ2-3, reads DAMVIQNPRYQVTQFGKPVTLSCSQTLNHNVMYWYQQKSSQAPKLLFHYYDKDFNNEADTPDNFQSRRPNTSFCFLDIRSPGLGDTAMYLCATREGGGDTQYFGPGTRLTVL.

This clone was counted only a few times. V gene TRBV11-2 combines with J gene TRBJ2-3; D is unclear. This CDR3 comprises 15 residues. V lost 0 bases and J 1 base, leaving 8 bases between the germline ends. In germline, CDR1 is SGHAT, CDR2 FQNNGV. In DNA, the CDR3 is TGTGCCAGCAGCTTAGATTGGGCTGGCACAGATACGCAGTATTTT. As protein: CASSLDWAGTDTQYF.

The CDR3 is CASSLEPGDLQETQYF. Written as DNA, the CDR3 is TGTGCCAGCAGCTTAGAGCCGGGGGATTTGCAAGAGACCCAGTACTTC. V is TRBV7-9 and J is TRBJ2-5, with D perhaps TRBD2 (6 bases). Germline-derived CDR1 and CDR2 are SEHNR and FQNEAQ (reference sequence). This CDR3 has 16 residues. V lost 1 base to trimming and J lost 2 bases, with 14 bases between them.

This clone has a handful of counts. The chain uses TRBV6-1 and TRBJ1-1, with D perhaps TRBD1 (5 bases). Germline V gene lookup returns CDR1 MNHNS and CDR2 SASEGT. With 6 bases removed from V and 3 bases from J, the gap between germline ends came to 11 bases. The length of the CDR3 is 13 residues. Here the CDR3 DNA reads TGTGCCAGCAGAAAGGGACTTTACACTGAAGCTTTCTTT. It codes for CASRKGLYTEAFF.

The J gene is TRBJ2-5, the V gene TRBV2, with D perhaps TRBD2 (5 bases). Germline loops: CDR1 SNHLY, CDR2 FYNNEI. V was trimmed by 7 bases and J by 5 bases, leaving 17 bases between them. This CDR3 contains 14 residues. CDR3 bases: TGTGCCAGCAAATTTTCGGGATCAGCGGAGACCCAGTACTTC. It translates to CASKFSGSAETQYF.

This chain's CDR3 is CASSGDEQFF. As DNA, the CDR3 is TGTGCCAGCAGTGGGGATGAGCAGTTCTTC. This sequence joins TRBV25-1 and TRBJ2-1, with D unresolved. CDR1 is MGHDK, CDR2 SYGVNS, per germline. V lost 4 bases, J lost 8 bases, and 3 bases lay in between. The CDR3 extends over 10 amino acids.

The chain combines TRBV4-1 with TRBJ1-5, with D hard to call. This CDR3 comprises 14 residues. Germline V CDR1 and CDR2: MGHRA, YSYEKL. The germline V and J ends were trimmed by 1 base and 7 bases, with 11 bases remaining between them. CDR3 bases: TGCGCCAGCAGCCAAGGGGCAGGTGGGCAGCCCCAGCATTTT. Translation: CASSQGAGGQPQHF.

The chain combines TRBV4-3 with TRBJ1-2, with 10 bases fitting TRBD1. The CDR3 has 15 residues. Germline V gene lookup returns CDR1 LGHNA and CDR2 YSLEER. V dropped 4 bases and J dropped 8; count of bases not matched to a gene: 10. The chain's CDR3 is CASSPDRGDVRGYTF. In DNA, the CDR3 is TGCGCCAGCAGCCCGGACAGGGGGGACGTTCGCGGCTACACCTTC.

This chain links TRBV12-5 with TRBJ2-7; D gene unclear. From germline, CDR1 is LGHNT and CDR2 FRNRAP. The V gene lost 1 base and the J gene lost 4 bases, with 5 bases spanning the gap. This CDR3 contains 12 residues. The CDR3 DNA is TGTGCTAGTGGTTTGGCCCCATACGAGCAGTACTTC. Its protein product is CASGLAPYEQYF.

This chain connects TRBV5-8 to TRBJ2-2; D unresolved. The germline V gene has CDR1 SGHTS and CDR2 YDEGEE. Trimming left V 0 bases short and J 0 bases short, with 9 bases between. The CDR3 has 16 residues. The CDR3 sequence is CASSLAYRANTGELFF. In DNA form, the CDR3 reads TGTGCCAGCAGCTTGGCGTATAGGGCGAACACCGGGGAGCTGTTTTTT. Full variable domain (missing parts from reference TRBV5-8 and TRBJ2-2): EAGVTQSPTHLIKTRGQQATLRCSPISGHTSVYWYQQALGLGLQFLLWYDEGEERNRGNFPPRFSGRQFPNYSSELNVNALELEDSALYLCASSLAYRANTGELFFGEGSRLTVL.

The chain combines TRBV15 with TRBJ1-5; TRBD1 matches at 10 bases. This CDR3 is 15 amino acids long. The V and J ends lost 5 bases and 6 bases, in that order; junction bases with no gene match: 7. Germline V gives CDR1 LNHNV, CDR2 YYDKDF (reference sequence). CDR3 protein: CATSRGTGAGQPQHF. The CDR3 nucleotides read TGTGCCACCAGCCGTGGGACAGGGGCGGGTCAGCCCCAGCATTTT.

V usage is TRBV21-1 and J usage is TRBJ1-5; TRBD1 reflects the table's D call only, with no check against the DNA. TRBV21-1 corresponds to a pseudogene. CDR3 size: 17 residues. The CDR3 here is CASSKGGQVNSNQPQHF. CDR3 coding DNA: TGTGCCAGCAGCAAAGGGGGACAGGTCAATAGCAATCAGCCCCAGCATTTT.

J is TRBJ1-1 and V is TRBV5-8, with a tentative D call TRBD1 (6 bases). This CDR3 has 13 residues. The germline CDR1 and CDR2 sequences are SGHTS and YDEGEE. V lost 2 bases and J lost 6, with 11 bases in between. DNA of the CDR3: TGTGCCAGCAGCTTACAGGGCCTGGCTGAAGCTTTCTTT. Its protein is CASSLQGLAEAFF.

In regard to this clone: A read error may account for a junction end that differs from germline. The same CDR3 also results from other DNA sequences found in this sample. The chain combines TRBV7-9 with TRBJ2-5; the D is unclear. Germline V lookup: CDR1 SEHNR, CDR2 FQNEAQ (reference sequence). The CDR3 contains 13 residues. CDR3: CASSLEDQETQYF. The CDR3, as DNA: TGCGCCAGCAGCTTAGAAGACCAAGAGACCCAGTACTTC.

This chain uses TRBV5-6 with TRBJ2-5, with 8 bases aligning to TRBD2. The germline gives CDR1 SGHDT, CDR2 YYEEEE. V lost 1 base, J lost 5 bases, and 7 bases stayed unmatched. The length of the CDR3 is 15 residues. The CDR3 loop reads CASSLTGLDDETQYF. DNA for the CDR3: TGTGCCAGCAGCTTGACGGGACTAGATGACGAGACCCAGTACTTC.

This chain links TRBV30 with TRBJ2-1, with D tentatively TRBD2 (5 bases). Trimming pared 8 bases from V and 3 bases from J, leaving 17 bases between. This CDR3 has 14 amino acids. Germline CDR1 GTSNPN, CDR2 SVGIG (reference sequence). The CDR3 DNA reads TGTGCCCGGACCTCAGCGCGGGTCTACAATGAGCAGTTCTTC. Its translation is CARTSARVYNEQFF.

J is TRBJ2-7 and V is TRBV5-1; D is unresolved. Germline V CDR1 and CDR2: SGHRS, YFSETQ. V was cut by 0 bases and J by 2 bases, with 12 bases left in between. The CDR3 extends over 15 amino acids. The CDR3 sequence: CASSLASIQTYEQYF. DNA for the CDR3: TGCGCCAGCAGCTTGGCCAGTATCCAAACCTACGAGCAGTACTTC. The full variable domain, in which reference TRBV5-1 and TRBJ2-7 provide the parts outside the CDR3, is KAGVTQTPRYLIKTRGQQVTLSCSPISGHRSVSWYQQTPGQGLQFLFEYFSETQRNKGNFPGRFSGRQFSNSRSEMNVSTLELGDSALYLCASSLASIQTYEQYFGPGTRLTVT.

Only one count was recorded for this clone. The chain links TRBV2 to TRBJ2-7; TRBD2 matches at 10 bases. Germline lookup yields CDR1 SNHLY and CDR2 FYNNEI. CDR3 length: 15 amino acids. Trimming at V came to 0 bases and at J to 3 bases, leaving 2 bases not matched to a gene. The CDR3 region is CASSEAPSGGYEQYF. The CDR3 coding sequence is TGTGCCAGCAGTGAAGCGCCTAGCGGGGGCTACGAGCAGTACTTC.

V usage is TRBV9 and J usage is TRBJ1-2, with 8 nucleotides matching TRBD1. The ends lost 0 bases at V and 7 bases at J; junction bases unmatched: 8. The CDR3 is 15 amino acids. CDR1 is SGDLS and CDR2 is YYNGEE in the germline V gene. DNA for the CDR3: TGTGCCAGCAGCGTAGGGGCAGGGGGCCTAAGTGGCTACACCTTC. This translates into CASSVGAGGLSGYTF. Full variable domain (rest looked up from reference TRBV9 and TRBJ1-2): DSGVTQTPKHLITATGQRVTLRCSPRSGDLSVYWYQQSLDQGLQFLIQYYNGEERAKGNILERFSAQQFPDLHSELNLSSLELGDSALYFCASSVGAGGLSGYTFGSGTRLTVV.

This clone was seen only a few times. This chain connects TRBV7-9 to TRBJ2-7, with 7 nucleotides matching TRBD2. V shed 2 bases and J 6 bases; nucleotides not matched to a gene: 1. Germline lookup yields CDR1 SEHNR and CDR2 FQNEAQ (reference sequence). The length of the CDR3 is 12 residues. This CDR3 reads CASSLSGVEQYF. As DNA, the CDR3 is TGTGCCAGCAGCTTAAGCGGGGTCGAGCAGTACTTC.

The gene calls are TRBV27 and TRBJ2-2, with 8 bases matching TRBD2. This CDR3 is built from 16 residues. The germline gives CDR1 MNHEY, CDR2 SMNVEV (reference sequence). The ends lost 7 bases at V and 4 bases at J; junction bases unmatched: 11. The CDR3 reads CASTLRSGVSTGELFF. Here the CDR3 DNA reads TGTGCCAGCACCTTGCGTAGCGGGGTTTCCACCGGGGAGCTGTTTTTT.

V is TRBV5-4 and J is TRBJ1-2; 7 nucleotides match TRBD1. This CDR3 is built from 13 residues. Germline-derived CDR1 and CDR2 are SGHNT and YYREEE (reference sequence). The V segment lost 3 bases and the J segment 7 bases; nucleotides outside the gene matches: 6. As DNA, the CDR3 is TGTGCCAGCAGCTCCGAGGGGGCGCGTGGCTACACCTTC. The encoded protein is CASSSEGARGYTF.

The chain employs TRBV2 and TRBJ2-2; D tentatively fits TRBD1 or TRBD2 (7 bases each). This CDR3 comprises 14 residues. V was shortened by 8 bases and J by 4 bases, with 14 bases between the two germline ends. CDR1 and CDR2 (germline): SNHLY, FYNNEI. This chain's CDR3 is CASFRGEGTGELFF. CDR3 DNA: TGTGCCAGCTTCAGGGGGGAGGGCACCGGGGAGCTGTTTTTT.

The chain employs TRBV15 and TRBJ2-7; weak D call: TRBD2 (6 bases). Germline V gene sequence: CDR1 LNHNV, CDR2 YYDKDF (reference sequence). The CDR3 loop spans 15 amino acids. V was clipped by 1 base and J by 3 bases, with 13 bases between them. This chain's CDR3 is CATSRAGTPGYEQYF. For the CDR3, the DNA is TGTGCCACCAGCAGAGCCGGGACTCCCGGCTACGAGCAGTACTTC.

The V gene is TRBV21-1, the J gene TRBJ1-6; TRBD1, the table's D call, lacks a check against the DNA. TRBV21-1 is given as a pseudogene. CDR3 length: 15 amino acids. CDR3 sequence reads: CASSKGQGPNSPLHF. Written as DNA, the CDR3 is TGTGCCAGCAGCAAAGGACAGGGTCCCAATTCACCCCTCCACTTT.

The chain uses TRBV13 and TRBJ1-2; maybe TRBD1 (5 bases). Germline CDR1 reads PRHDT; CDR2 reads FYEKMQ (reference sequence). The length of the CDR3 is 13 residues. V was cut by 6 bases and J by 4 bases, with 12 bases left in between. DNA for the CDR3: TGTGCCAGCAGATTTCAGGGAAGCTATGGCTACACCTTC. This sequence encodes CASRFQGSYGYTF. Variable domain in full (rest from reference TRBV13 and TRBJ1-2): AAGVIQSPRHLIKEKRETATLKCYPIPRHDTVYWYQQGPGQDPQFLISFYEKMQSDKGSIPDRFSAQQFSDYHSELNMSSLELGDSALYFCASRFQGSYGYTFGSGTRLTVV.

V and J are TRBV9 and TRBJ2-1; possible D gene TRBD2, 5 bases. This CDR3 is 17 amino acids long. V was pared by 4 bases and J by 0 bases, with 17 bases between. Germline CDR1 is SGDLS and CDR2 is YYNGEE. CDR3: CASSPRLGRDSYNEQFF. Written as DNA, the CDR3 is TGTGCCAGCAGCCCGCGATTAGGACGGGACTCCTACAATGAGCAGTTCTTC.

There are a few counts of this clone. This CDR3 is also generated by other DNA sequences in the sample. The chain links TRBV25-1 to TRBJ2-5; maybe TRBD1 (5 bases). V dropped 2 bases and J dropped 0 bases, with 7 bases sitting between them. CDR1 and CDR2 from the germline V gene are MGHDK and SYGVNS. CDR3 length: 14 amino acids. In DNA form, the CDR3 reads TGTGCCAGCAGTGAAAGGGGTCACCAAGAGACCCAGTACTTC. Its protein is CASSERGHQETQYF.